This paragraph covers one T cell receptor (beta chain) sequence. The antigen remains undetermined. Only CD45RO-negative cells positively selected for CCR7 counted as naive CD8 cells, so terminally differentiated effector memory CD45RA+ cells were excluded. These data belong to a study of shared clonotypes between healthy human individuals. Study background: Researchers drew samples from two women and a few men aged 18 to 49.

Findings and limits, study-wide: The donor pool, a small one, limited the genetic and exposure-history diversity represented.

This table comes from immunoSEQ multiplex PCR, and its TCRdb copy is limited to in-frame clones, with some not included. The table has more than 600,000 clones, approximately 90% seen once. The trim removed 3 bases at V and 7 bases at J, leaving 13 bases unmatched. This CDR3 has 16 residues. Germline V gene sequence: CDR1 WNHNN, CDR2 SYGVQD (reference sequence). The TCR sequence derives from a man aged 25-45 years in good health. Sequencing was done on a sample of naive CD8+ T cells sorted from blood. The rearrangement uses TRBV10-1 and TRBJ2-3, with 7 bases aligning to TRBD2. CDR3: CASSERLAERTNTQYF. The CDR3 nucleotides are TGCGCCAGCAGTGAACGTCTAGCGGAGCGGACAAATACGCAGTATTTT.